The next 21 T cell receptor beta chains were all read from a single sample in a study of response to subunit inactivated influenza vaccine. TCRdb fed the RT-PCR reads into MiXCR, producing one record per CDR3 protein. This table has about 500,000 distinct CDR3 sequences, about 15% appearing once. Sequencing used CD4+ T cells sorted from PBMCs, obtained roughly 24 months after vaccination. These receptors came from a man between 45 and 75 years old who received an inactivated influenza vaccine.

This clonotype has a handful of counts. The chain is built from TRBV4-2 and TRBJ2-3; no reliable D call. CDR1 is LGHNA, CDR2 YNFKEQ, per germline. CDR3 length: 15 residues. The germline V and J ends were trimmed by 0 bases and 1 base, with 8 bases remaining between them. The CDR3 bases are TGTGCCAGCAGCCAAGAGAAGTTTGGCACAGATACGCAGTATTTT. The encoded protein is CASSQEKFGTDTQYF.

This clonotype was counted ten times or more. The genes are TRBV27 and TRBJ2-5; 11 bases align to TRBD2. Germline V gene data show CDR1 as MNHEY and CDR2 as SMNVEV (reference sequence). V dropped 5 bases and J dropped 5; count of bases not matched to a gene: 7. The CDR3 runs 15 residues. The CDR3 bases are TGTGCCAGCAGTCTCACTAGCGGGAGTTTCGAGACCCAGTACTTC. Translation: CASSLTSGSFETQYF.

This clonotype was seen repeatedly, ten times or more. J is TRBJ2-7 and V is TRBV10-3; maybe TRBD2 (6 bases). Trimming removed 9 bases at V and 12 bases at J, with 27 bases between. The CDR3 consists of 14 residues. The germline CDR1 and CDR2 sequences are ENHRY and SYGVKD. The CDR3 DNA is TGTGCCATTCAGCGCGGGGTAGACAGTCTAGTGGTGTACTTC. Amino acids: CAIQRGVDSLVVYF.

This chain links TRBV28 with TRBJ2-3; D possibly corresponds to TRBD1 (7 bases). V was pared by 7 bases and J by 2 bases, with 19 bases between. Germline lookup yields CDR1 MDHEN and CDR2 SYDVKM. The CDR3 is 16 amino acids. In nucleotides, the CDR3 is TGTGCCAGCAAGCTACCCGGGGGACAGAACACAGATACGCAGTATTTT. Residues: CASKLPGGQNTDTQYF.

The chain combines TRBV11-2 with TRBJ2-7; tentative D call: TRBD1 (7 bases). Germline CDR1 reads SGHAT; CDR2 reads FQNNGV. Trimming took 3 bases from V and 5 from J, leaving 11 bases between them. This CDR3 is built from 13 residues. CDR3 region: CASSLTGRNEQYF. CDR3 DNA sequence: TGTGCCAGCAGCTTGACAGGGAGGAACGAGCAGTACTTC.

Ten or more counts support this clonotype. This chain links TRBV7-9 with TRBJ2-5; D ambiguous. CDR3 size: 17 residues. Germline CDR1 and CDR2: SEHNR and FQNEAQ (reference sequence). Between the trimmed V and J ends, which lost 0 bases and 2 bases, there was a span of 16 bases. The CDR3 nucleotides are TGTGCCAGCAGCTTAGCCGCCGGTTGGCGATCTCAAGAGACCCAGTACTTC. This codes for CASSLAAGWRSQETQYF.

This clonotype was counted between two and nine times. V is TRBV6-5 and J is TRBJ1-2; no firm D call. The CDR3 length is 11 residues. The germline V gene has CDR1 MNHEY and CDR2 SVGAGI. Trimming shortened V by 4 bases and J by 8 bases, and 8 bases separated the two germline ends. In nucleotides, the CDR3 is TGTGCCAGCAGTTTTCCGGGGGGCTACACCTTC. Residues: CASSFPGGYTF.

Only a few counts were recorded for this clonotype. This chain joins TRBV2 and TRBJ2-1, with 12 bases that match TRBD2. The CDR3 spans 15 residues. V lost 7 bases to trimming and J lost 4 bases; unmatched junction nucleotides: 5. Germline V gives CDR1 SNHLY, CDR2 FYNNEI. Here the CDR3 reads CASIRGLAGYNEQFF. The CDR3 DNA reads as TGTGCCAGCATTAGAGGACTAGCGGGGTACAATGAGCAGTTCTTC. Using reference TRBV2 and TRBJ2-1 for the parts outside the CDR3, the full variable domain is EPEVTQTPSHQVTQMGQEVILRCVPISNHLYFYWYRQILGQKVEFLVSFYNNEISEKSEIFDDQFSVERPDGSNFTLKIRSTKLEDSAMYFCASIRGLAGYNEQFFGPGTRLTVL.

This chain connects TRBV10-3 to TRBJ2-2; TRBD2 matches 15 bases. CDR1 ENHRY and CDR2 SYGVKD come from the germline V gene. This CDR3 has 18 amino acids. After removal of 7 bases from V and 4 bases from J, the junction contained 10 bases not matched to a gene. In nucleotides, the CDR3 is TGTGCCATCAATACCGGGACTAGCGGGGGGCTTTCCACCGGGGAGCTGTTTTTT. It codes for CAINTGTSGGLSTGELFF.

This clonotype was found a few times. V is TRBV15 and J is TRBJ2-7; 10 nucleotides align to TRBD1. Germline V gene lookup returns CDR1 LNHNV and CDR2 YYDKDF (reference sequence). V lost 5 bases, J lost 7 bases, and 11 bases stayed unmatched. The CDR3 spans 15 residues. The CDR3 loop reads CATSSDRGRTYEQYF. CDR3 in DNA: TGTGCCACCAGCTCCGACAGGGGGCGAACATATGAGCAGTACTTC.

This clonotype was counted a few times. The chain employs TRBV7-9 and TRBJ2-7, with 9 bases matching TRBD2. Looked up from germline, CDR1 is SEHNR and CDR2 is FQNEAQ (reference sequence). V was clipped by 1 base and J by 5 bases; unmatched bases: 9. The CDR3 is 16 amino acids. The CDR3 spells CASSLGATSGSDEQYF. The CDR3 coding sequence is TGTGCCAGCAGCTTAGGGGCCACTAGCGGGTCCGACGAGCAGTACTTC.

This clonotype has just a few counts. The CDR3 DNA follows: TGTGCCAGCAGCCAAGGGCTAGCGGGAGCTCAGGATACGCAGTATTTT. Protein product: CASSQGLAGAQDTQYF. The rearrangement joins TRBV3-1 to TRBJ2-3, with 10 bases lining up with TRBD2. This CDR3 is built from 16 residues. J was trimmed by 6 bases and V by 1 base; bases with no gene match: 7. The V gene's germline CDR1 is LGHDT and CDR2 YNNKEL (reference sequence).

To note about this clonotype: This likely comes from a read error, as the CDR3 has no conserved phenylalanine or tryptophan at its end. Because the CDR3's place on the DNA is in doubt, the DNA is left out and the CDR3 is given as listed by TCRdb. The chain recombines TRBV29-1 with TRBJ2-1; the DNA was not used to check the table's D call, TRBD2. Termini included, the CDR3 measures 12 amino acids. Germline CDR1 reads SQVTM; CDR2 reads ANQGSEA. The CDR3 sequence: CSGRWGRGRVVT.

In regard to this clonotype: At one boundary the junction diverges from the germline segment, which might be a read error. The rearrangement joins TRBV2 to TRBJ2-1, with 14 bases fitting TRBD2. Germline V gene sequence: CDR1 SNHLY, CDR2 FYNNEI. The CDR3 totals 14 residues. The CDR3 region has the DNA TGTACCAGCATCGGAGCGACTAGCGGGAGGGACCTGTTCTTC. This gives the protein CTSIGATSGRDLFF.

This clonotype appeared a few times. The genes are TRBV7-8 and TRBJ2-2, with D hard to call. The ends were cut back, 5 bases at V and 2 bases at J, with 15 bases in the middle. The CDR3 contains 16 residues. Germline-derived CDR1 and CDR2 are SGHVS and FQNEAQ. CDR3 nucleotide sequence: TGTGCCAGCAGCCCACGGACGGTTTTAAACACCGGGGAGCTGTTTTTT. Its translation is CASSPRTVLNTGELFF. Full variable domain (missing parts from reference TRBV7-8 and TRBJ2-2): GAGVSQSPRYKVAKRGQDVALRCDPISGHVSLFWYQQALGQGPEFLTYFQNEAQLDKSGLPSDRFFAERPEGSVSTLKIQRTQQEDSAVYLCASSPRTVLNTGELFFGEGSRLTVL.

In its sample, this clonotype was seen a few times. This chain joins TRBV10-2 and TRBJ2-7, with 7 positions matching TRBD1. Per the germline V gene, CDR1 is WSHSY and CDR2 is SAAADI. CDR3 length equals 13 residues. V was pared by 10 bases and J by 4 bases, with 10 bases of the junction left unmatched. CDR3 residues: CATSTGTEYEQYF. The CDR3 nucleotides read TGCGCCACCTCCACCGGGACAGAGTACGAGCAGTACTTC.

This clonotype was seen many times. The junction differs from germline at one of its ends, possibly a read error. The chain is built from TRBV20-1 and TRBJ2-5, with D possibly matching TRBD1 (6 bases). The CDR3 loop spans 13 amino acids. Per the germline V gene, CDR1 is DFQATT and CDR2 is SNEGSKA (reference sequence). This CDR3 reads CSADKGVMETQYF. CDR3 coding DNA: TGCAGTGCAGATAAGGGGGTTATGGAGACGCAGTACTTC.

The genes are TRBV5-6 and TRBJ2-2; the D gene is possibly TRBD1 (6 bases). This CDR3 contains 16 residues. CDR1 is SGHDT and CDR2 is YYEEEE in the germline V gene. V lost 0 bases and J lost 3, with 12 bases in between. The CDR3, as DNA: TGTGCCAGCAGCTTGGGACACAGGGTGGACACCGGGGAGCTGTTTTTT. Translation gives CASSLGHRVDTGELFF.

This clonotype was observed a few times. The chain recombines TRBV18 with TRBJ1-4, with a tentative D call TRBD1 (5 bases). Per germline, CDR1 KGHSH and CDR2 LQKENI. V was shortened by 6 bases and J by 0 bases, with 8 bases between the two germline ends. There are 14 residues in the CDR3. This CDR3 reads CASSTGATNEKLFF. Here the CDR3 DNA reads TGTGCCAGCTCCACAGGAGCAACTAATGAAAAACTGTTTTTT.

The chain recombines TRBV10-3 with TRBJ2-3; TRBD2 is a possible D gene (6 bases). The CDR3 consists of 14 residues. Germline CDR1 ENHRY, CDR2 SYGVKD. Trimming shortened V by 6 bases and J by 2 bases, and 12 bases separated the two germline ends. The CDR3 nucleotides read TGTGCCATCAGCCGAGCGGGCCTCACAGATACGCAGTATTTT. Its protein product is CAISRAGLTDTQYF.

This clonotype was found many times. The rearrangement uses TRBV9 and TRBJ2-5, with 9 bases matching TRBD2. Germline CDR1 is SGDLS and CDR2 is YYNGEE. The CDR3 runs 15 residues. The J segment lost 0 bases and the V segment lost 4 bases, leaving 4 bases of the junction unmatched. As DNA, the CDR3 is TGTGCCAGCAGCCCCCAGCGGGGGGACCAAGAGACCCAGTACTTC. As protein: CASSPQRGDQETQYF.